A single sample gave rise to the 16 T cell receptor beta chains below, sequenced in a study of T cells in Graves' hyperthyroidism and ophthalmopathy. The investigators amplified TCR beta CDR3 regions from RNA transcripts. The HTBI primer set served for first-round RT-PCR of the TCR CDR3. In TCRdb, the multiplex PCR reads were re-called with MiXCR into one record per CDR3 protein. Altogether around 580,000 distinct CDR3 sequences are present, more than 45% being singletons, with the ten largest covering 7.5% to 8.5%. The sample comprised peripheral blood or thyroid tissue (not recorded which). The receptors shown here come from a woman under 30 with Graves' hyperthyroidism.

This clonotype was recorded at least ten times. The chain links TRBV6-1 to TRBJ2-7, with no clear D. Germline CDR1 and CDR2: MNHNS and SASEGT. The ends were cut back, 3 bases at V and 2 bases at J, with 8 bases in the middle. The CDR3 is 13 amino acids. The CDR3 DNA is TGTGCCAGCAGTGACGGGCCTCCCTACGAGCAGTACTTC. It specifies CASSDGPPYEQYF.

This clonotype has ten or more counts. V and J are TRBV6-2 or TRBV6-3 and TRBJ2-7; tentative D call: TRBD1 (5 bases). V was trimmed by 7 bases and J by 2 bases, leaving 24 bases between them. This CDR3 comprises 17 residues. CDR1 MNHEY and CDR2 SVGEGT come from the germline V gene. CDR3 sequence: CASTQNWWAGNPYEQYF. In DNA, the CDR3 is TGTGCCAGCACCCAAAACTGGTGGGCAGGGAACCCCTACGAGCAGTACTTC.

In this sample, this clonotype turned up many times. This rearrangement joins TRBV20-1 to TRBJ2-5, with TRBD2 matching over 8 bases. This CDR3 is built from 14 residues. The germline CDR1 and CDR2 sequences are DFQATT and SNEGSKA (reference sequence). V lost 3 bases and J lost 1; bases outside the gene matches: 4. The CDR3 protein is CSASLAGFQETQYF. The CDR3 nucleotides read TGCAGTGCTAGCCTAGCGGGCTTCCAAGAGACCCAGTACTTC.

In regard to this clonotype: This may be a read error: a much more frequent sequence differs by one nucleotide. The chain joins TRBV5-1 to TRBJ2-2, with D unclear. The germline CDR1 and CDR2 sequences are SGHRS and YFSETQ. The length of the CDR3 is 15 residues. V dropped 1 base and J dropped 7 bases, with 14 bases sitting between them. CDR3 residues: CASSLFMVVRGELFF. DNA of the CDR3: TGCGCCAGCAGCTTGTTTATGGTTGTGCGCGGGGAGCTGTTTTTT.

In this sample, this clonotype turned up many times. This sequence joins TRBV29-1 and TRBJ1-1; no definite D call. Trimming shortened V by 3 bases and J by 1 base, and 9 bases separated the two germline ends. The germline V gene encodes CDR1 SQVTM and CDR2 ANQGSEA. This CDR3 is 13 amino acids long. This chain's CDR3 is CSVDRGANTEAFF. As DNA, the CDR3 is TGCAGCGTTGACCGAGGAGCGAACACTGAAGCTTTCTTT.

This clonotype was observed once. One end of the junction is discordant with germline, which a read error may explain. The V and J genes are TRBV12-3 or TRBV12-4 and TRBJ2-5; D is undetermined. The CDR3 loop spans 13 amino acids. This chain's CDR3 is CAHPGVYQKTQYF. The CDR3 DNA sequence: TGTGCCCACCCTGGGGTGTACCAAAAGACCCAGTACTTC.

The V gene is TRBV7-9, the J gene TRBJ1-5; D is ambiguous. This CDR3 region has 16 residues. V lost 0 bases, J lost 11 bases, and 20 bases lay in between. Germline V gene data show CDR1 as SEHNR and CDR2 as FQNEAQ (reference sequence). In DNA form, the CDR3 reads TGTGCCAGCAGCTTAGCGAGACTAGCGGGAATGAAGACCCAGCATTTT. It specifies CASSLARLAGMKTQHF.

This CDR3 reads CSACSDPSYNEQFF. The CDR3 coding sequence is TGCAGTGCTTGCTCGGATCCCTCCTACAATGAGCAGTTCTTC. The genes are TRBV20-1 and TRBJ2-7; D is ambiguous. The end of the DNA aligns better with TRBJ2-1, so the J call may be wrong. CDR3 length: 14 amino acids. CDR1 is DFQATT and CDR2 is SNEGSKA in the germline V gene (reference sequence).

The sample holds a few counts of this clonotype. The chain uses TRBV24-1 and TRBJ2-1; TRBD2 aligns across 10 bases. V shed 9 bases, J shed 2 bases, and the junction held 3 bases outside the gene matches. The V gene's germline CDR1 is KGHDR and CDR2 SFDVKD. CDR3 size: 14 residues. In DNA, the CDR3 is TGTGCCACCTCAGCGGGAGGGCCCTACAATGAGCAGTTCTTC. Protein sequence: CATSAGGPYNEQFF.

This clonotype was observed once. The chain employs TRBV10-3 and TRBJ2-7; TRBD1 agrees at 12 bases. V lost 2 bases, J lost 2 bases, and 7 bases stayed unmatched. This CDR3 comprises 17 residues. Germline CDR1 and CDR2: ENHRY and SYGVKD. The CDR3 DNA is TGTGCCATCAGTGAGCTATGGGGACAGGGGGCTACCTACGAGCAGTACTTC. Its protein product is CAISELWGQGATYEQYF.

This chain links TRBV10-3 with TRBJ1-5, with D perhaps matching TRBD1 (6 bases). Trimming shortened V by 8 bases and J by 0 bases, and 14 bases separated the two germline ends. This CDR3 has 15 residues. Germline V CDR1 and CDR2: ENHRY, SYGVKD. The CDR3 coding sequence is TGTGCCATCGCCACCGGACAGAATAGCAATCAGCCCCAGCATTTT. It yields the protein CAIATGQNSNQPQHF.

This sequence joins TRBV20-1 and TRBJ2-3; D may be TRBD1 or TRBD2 (7 bases each). The CDR3 consists of 14 residues. Germline lookup yields CDR1 DFQATT and CDR2 SNEGSKA (reference sequence). DNA for the CDR3: TGCTCAAAGAGGGAGGGGGCGCTGACAGATACGCAGTATTTT. Protein sequence: CSKREGALTDTQYF.

As concerns this clonotype: One end of the junction is discordant with germline, which a read error may explain. CDR3 DNA: TGTGCCAGCAGCGTAGCAGGGGCTAAGACCTACGAGCAGTACTTC. Its protein is CASSVAGAKTYEQYF. The chain combines TRBV7-8 with TRBJ2-7; D possibly corresponds to TRBD1 (6 bases). The CDR3 sequence is 15 residues long. The germline V gene encodes CDR1 SGHVS and CDR2 FQNEAQ.

This clonotype was detected many times. CDR3 in amino acids: CASSIGGRNYGYTF. The CDR3 nucleotides are TGTGCCAGTAGTATCGGCGGCCGTAACTATGGCTACACCTTC. The genes are TRBV19 and TRBJ1-2; D is unresolved. CDR3 length: 14 residues. V was pared by 3 bases and J by 1 base, with 9 bases between. Per germline, CDR1 LNHDA and CDR2 SQIVND (reference sequence). Variable domain in full (rest from reference TRBV19 and TRBJ1-2): DGGITQSPKYLFRKEGQNVTLSCEQNLNHDAMYWYRQDPGQGLRLIYYSQIVNDFQKGDIAEGYSVSREKKESFPLTVTSAQKNPTAFYLCASSIGGRNYGYTFGSGTRLTVV.

This clonotype was seen only a few times. This chain links TRBV28 with TRBJ2-7; D is undetermined. Trimming stripped 2 bases from V and 6 bases from J, with 20 bases between. The CDR3 loop spans 16 amino acids. Germline loops: CDR1 MDHEN, CDR2 SYDVKM. This CDR3 is CASSLAGGQTNFEQYF. Written as DNA, the CDR3 is TGTGCCAGCAGTTTAGCCGGCGGCCAGACCAATTTCGAGCAGTACTTC.

The CDR3 reads CASSLNKVFSNQPQHF. Here the CDR3 DNA reads TGTGCCAGCAGCTTAAATAAGGTATTCAGCAATCAGCCCCAGCATTTT. The chain carries TRBV7-8 and TRBJ1-5; D call uncertain. This CDR3 region has 16 residues. Deletions cut 2 bases from V and 1 base from J, with 12 bases between. CDR1 SGHVS and CDR2 FQNEAQ come from the germline V gene. Using reference TRBV7-8 and TRBJ1-5 for the parts outside the CDR3, the full variable domain is GAGVSQSPRYKVAKRGQDVALRCDPISGHVSLFWYQQALGQGPEFLTYFQNEAQLDKSGLPSDRFFAERPEGSVSTLKIQRTQQEDSAVYLCASSLNKVFSNQPQHFGDGTRLSIL.